A single sample gave rise to the 32 T cell receptor beta chains below, sequenced in a study of graft-versus-host responses after intestinal transplantation. The table came from immunoSEQ multiplex PCR; TCRdb's copy has only in-frame clones and leaves some out. The table records about 12,000 clones, about four fifths of them present only once. The sequencing here drew on PBMCs, taken approximately 19 weeks after transplant. The source is a human patient who received an intestinal transplant, so some T cells may come from the graft donor.

The gene calls are TRBV12-2 and TRBJ1-1; the table's D call, TRBD1, has no DNA check behind it. TRBV12-2 has pseudogene status. The length of the CDR3 is 18 residues. The CDR3 DNA sequence: TGTGCAAGTCGCTTAGTAGATTGGGCACCCCAGGAAAGCACTGAAGCTTTCTTT. Translating it yields CASRLVDWAPQESTEAFF.

DNA for the CDR3: TGCGCCAGCAGCCAAGTGGGGGGCCGGAGGACAGATACGCAGTATTTT. Translated: CASSQVGGRRTDTQYF. This chain links TRBV4-1 with TRBJ2-3; D may correspond to TRBD1 or TRBD2 (6 bases each). Germline V lookup: CDR1 MGHRA, CDR2 YSYEKL. V lost 1 base and J 3 bases, leaving 14 bases between the germline ends. The CDR3 sequence is 16 residues long.

The chain has TRBV9 and TRBJ2-4; 10 bases are a match to TRBD2. The CDR3 covers 16 residues. Germline values: CDR1 SGDLS, CDR2 YYNGEE. V lost 4 bases and J lost 0; bases outside the gene matches: 4. The CDR3 region is CASSPRLAGAKNIQYF. The CDR3 nucleotides read TGTGCCAGCAGCCCCCGACTAGCGGGAGCCAAAAACATTCAGTACTTC.

The chain joins TRBV19 to TRBJ1-2; D is uncertain. V dropped 2 bases and J dropped 2 bases, with 9 bases sitting between them. CDR3 length equals 14 residues. Germline V gene sequence: CDR1 LNHDA, CDR2 SQIVND (reference sequence). This CDR3 reads CASSISSTNYGYTF. Here the CDR3 DNA reads TGTGCCAGTAGTATAAGCAGCACCAACTATGGCTACACCTTC.

The CDR3 region has the DNA TGTGCCAGCTCACCAAGGACAGGGCACACTGAAGCTTTCTTT. This sequence encodes CASSPRTGHTEAFF. The chain employs TRBV18 and TRBJ1-1; 8 bases map to TRBD1. The CDR3 loop spans 14 amino acids. Germline V lookup: CDR1 KGHSH, CDR2 LQKENI. V dropped 2 bases and J dropped 3; count of bases not matched to a gene: 2.

This rearrangement joins TRBV11-1 to TRBJ1-1; the match to TRBD1 covers 7 bases. CDR1 is SGHAT, CDR2 FQDESV, per germline (reference sequence). V lost 4 bases to trimming and J lost 8 bases; unmatched junction nucleotides: 7. The CDR3 is 13 residues long. The CDR3 DNA reads TGTGCCAGCAGCTCGTCAGGGGGACGGGAAGCTTTCTTT. This translates into CASSSSGGREAFF.

This clone occurred a few times. CDR3 bases: TGTGCCAGCAGCTTGGGGGTAGATACGCAGTATTTT. Translation gives CASSLGVDTQYF. V and J are TRBV5-8 and TRBJ2-3; no clear D gene. V was shortened by 0 bases and J by 5 bases, with 4 bases between the two germline ends. The CDR3 contains 12 residues. CDR1 and CDR2 from the germline V gene are SGHTS and YDEGEE.

The J gene is TRBJ1-4, the V gene TRBV5-1; D not resolved. The CDR3 has 14 amino acids. The V end lost 1 base, the J end lost 0 bases, and 4 bases lay between the germline ends. CDR1 is SGHRS and CDR2 is YFSETQ in the germline V gene. The CDR3 sequence is CASSLLATNEKLFF. DNA for the CDR3: TGCGCCAGCAGCTTGTTGGCAACTAATGAAAAACTGTTTTTT.

CDR3 DNA sequence: TGTGCCAGCAGTGAATATGGGGTGGAGCAGTACTTC. Translating gives CASSEYGVEQYF. The chain employs TRBV25-1 and TRBJ2-7; no clear D gene. This CDR3 has 12 residues. Germline values: CDR1 MGHDK, CDR2 SYGVNS. Trimming cost V 0 bases and J 7 bases, with 7 bases left between them.

The chain joins TRBV9 to TRBJ1-3; weak D call: TRBD1 (5 bases). The CDR3 is 16 amino acids. CDR1 and CDR2 (germline): SGDLS, YYNGEE. The germline V and J ends were trimmed by 0 bases and 8 bases, with 18 bases remaining between them. CDR3 nucleotides: TGTGCCAGCAGCGTAGATAGCCCTTCTATGGGGGACACCATATATTTT. Translated: CASSVDSPSMGDTIYF.

The V and J genes are TRBV7-9 and TRBJ2-1; possibly TRBD2 for D (5 bases). Between the trimmed V and J ends, which lost 3 bases and 8 bases, there was a span of 23 bases. Germline V gene sequence: CDR1 SEHNR, CDR2 FQNEAQ (reference sequence). There are 17 residues in the CDR3. Here the CDR3 reads CASSFPARADPDHEQFF. In nucleotides, the CDR3 is TGTGCCAGCAGCTTCCCGGCTAGAGCGGACCCAGACCATGAGCAGTTCTTC.

V gene TRBV19 combines with J gene TRBJ2-2; possible D gene TRBD2, 6 bases. Germline V gene lookup returns CDR1 LNHDA and CDR2 SQIVND (reference sequence). The CDR3 is 14 residues long. V dropped 7 bases and J dropped 0 bases, with 9 bases sitting between them. Here the CDR3 DNA reads TGTGCCAGTAAGGAGCGGGCGAACACCGGGGAGCTGTTTTTT. Amino acids: CASKERANTGELFF.

The gene calls are TRBV9 and TRBJ2-1; weak D call: TRBD2 (5 bases). The CDR3 consists of 16 residues. V gave up 2 bases and J gave up 10 bases, with 22 bases separating them. Germline V gene data show CDR1 as SGDLS and CDR2 as YYNGEE. The CDR3 loop is CASSVRLEPPSPEQFF. The CDR3 nucleotides are TGTGCCAGCAGCGTTCGTCTGGAACCTCCTAGCCCGGAGCAGTTCTTC.

The gene calls are TRBV5-1 and TRBJ2-2, with 7 bases identical to TRBD2. Germline CDR1 and CDR2: SGHRS and YFSETQ. V dropped 4 bases and J dropped 5; count of bases not matched to a gene: 11. CDR3 size: 16 residues. Here the CDR3 reads CASSSFGVSGTGELFF. The DNA for the CDR3 is TGCGCCAGCAGCAGTTTTGGGGTTAGCGGGACCGGGGAGCTGTTTTTT.

The chain carries TRBV27 and TRBJ2-5, with D perhaps TRBD1 (6 bases). Trimming left V 0 bases short and J 8 bases short, with 13 bases between. The CDR3 has 14 amino acids. Germline CDR1 MNHEY, CDR2 SMNVEV (reference sequence). CDR3 sequence reads: CASSLSPTGITQYF. For the CDR3, the DNA is TGTGCCAGCAGTTTATCGCCTACAGGGATTACCCAGTACTTC.

The DNA of the CDR3 is TGTGCCAGCAGTGTAGGCGGGAGCTCCTACAATGAGCAGTTCTTC. It codes for CASSVGGSSYNEQFF. This sequence joins TRBV6-4 and TRBJ2-1; 7 bases agree with TRBD2. V gave up 4 bases and J gave up 0 bases; unmatched junction bases: 3. CDR1 is MRHNA and CDR2 is SNTAGT in the germline V gene. CDR3 length: 15 residues.

The gene calls are TRBV6-5 and TRBJ2-1; D is perhaps TRBD2 (6 bases). The ends were cut back, 6 bases at V and 2 bases at J, with 11 bases in the middle. The CDR3 length is 14 residues. The V gene's germline CDR1 is MNHEY and CDR2 SVGAGI. CDR3 region: CASRLWGAYNEQFF. The CDR3 DNA sequence: TGTGCCAGCAGACTGTGGGGGGCCTACAATGAGCAGTTCTTC.

V is TRBV6-5 and J is TRBJ2-7; no clear D. Trimming shortened V by 4 bases and J by 2 bases, and 12 bases separated the two germline ends. Per the germline V gene, CDR1 is MNHEY and CDR2 is SVGAGI. CDR3 length: 14 amino acids. CDR3 DNA: TGTGCCAGCAGTTCCCCCCGGGTCCCCTACGAGCAGTACTTC. Translating gives CASSSPRVPYEQYF.

The chain joins TRBV5-1 to TRBJ1-4; D is unresolved. Germline V gives CDR1 SGHRS, CDR2 YFSETQ. CDR3 size: 16 residues. V gave up 4 bases and J gave up 1 base, with 14 bases separating them. CDR3 coding DNA: TGCGCCAGCAGCCTGGTGGTCCCAGAAACTAATGAAAAACTGTTTTTT. Translating it yields CASSLVVPETNEKLFF.

This chain uses TRBV27 with TRBJ1-1; D possibly corresponds to TRBD1 (5 bases). V lost 2 bases to trimming and J lost 1 base, with 11 bases between them. The CDR3 runs to 15 residues. The germline CDR1 and CDR2 sequences are MNHEY and SMNVEV (reference sequence). Here the CDR3 DNA reads TGTGCCAGCAGTTTAACGGACAAGAGGAACACTGAAGCTTTCTTT. It translates to CASSLTDKRNTEAFF.

CDR3 DNA: TGTGCCAGCAGTGGGCAGTTCACAGATACGCAGTATTTT. Translation gives CASSGQFTDTQYF. The chain recombines TRBV2 with TRBJ2-3, with D unresolved. The CDR3 has 13 amino acids. In germline, CDR1 is SNHLY, CDR2 FYNNEI. The ends were cut back, 4 bases at V and 2 bases at J, with 7 bases in the middle.

The chain couples TRBV4-1 to TRBJ2-7; D uncertain. Trimming pared 1 base from V and 6 bases from J, leaving 10 bases between. Germline V gene lookup returns CDR1 MGHRA and CDR2 YSYEKL. The CDR3 is 13 residues long. In DNA, the CDR3 is TGCGCCAGCAGCCAAGGTGCGTTGGGCGAGCAGTACTTC. This gives the protein CASSQGALGEQYF.

V is TRBV7-2 and J is TRBJ2-3, with 11 bases lining up with TRBD2. CDR3 size: 17 residues. After removal of 0 bases from V and 7 bases from J, the junction contained 9 bases not matched to a gene. Germline V gives CDR1 SGHTA, CDR2 FQGNSA. CDR3 amino acids: CASSLAVTSGSLYTQYF. In nucleotides, the CDR3 is TGTGCCAGCAGCTTAGCGGTAACTAGCGGGAGTTTATATACGCAGTATTTT. Filled out from reference TRBV7-2 and TRBJ2-3, the complete variable domain reads GAGVSQSPSNKVTEKGKDVELRCDPISGHTALYWYRQSLGQGLEFLIYFQGNSAPDKSGLPSDRFSAERTGGSVSTLTIQRTQQEDSAVYLCASSLAVTSGSLYTQYFGPGTRLTVL.

The rearrangement uses TRBV13 and TRBJ2-1; 9 nucleotides match TRBD2. Per germline, CDR1 PRHDT and CDR2 FYEKMQ (reference sequence). The CDR3 extends over 15 amino acids. The junction had 0 bases not matched to a gene; V was cut back by 0 bases and J by 3 bases. The CDR3 here is CASSLGAGGYNEQFF. Here the CDR3 DNA reads TGTGCCAGCAGCTTAGGAGCGGGAGGCTACAATGAGCAGTTCTTC.

V gene TRBV6-6 combines with J gene TRBJ2-3; the match to TRBD2 covers 9 bases. Trimming removed 6 bases from V and 4 bases from J; junction bases left unmatched: 8. Germline CDR1 MNHNY, CDR2 SVGAGI (reference sequence). The CDR3 sequence is 15 residues long. CDR3 amino acids: CASRLAGDGADTQYF. CDR3 DNA: TGTGCCAGCAGGTTAGCGGGAGATGGGGCAGATACGCAGTATTTT.

This chain connects TRBV7-3 to TRBJ2-7; TRBD1 matches 8 bases. The CDR3 consists of 15 residues. V trimming: 2 bases; J trimming: 0 bases; junction bases outside the gene matches: 3. Germline CDR1 and CDR2: SGHTA and FQGTGA. DNA for the CDR3: TGTGCCAGCAGCTTACAAACAGGGGGCTCCTACGAGCAGTACTTC. Its protein product is CASSLQTGGSYEQYF.

This chain joins TRBV19 and TRBJ1-1; D unresolved. Trimming removed 7 bases from V and 0 bases from J, with 6 bases in between. Germline values: CDR1 LNHDA, CDR2 SQIVND (reference sequence). This CDR3 has 12 residues. The CDR3: CASNTLNTEAFF. The CDR3, as DNA: TGTGCCAGTAATACCCTGAACACTGAAGCTTTCTTT.

The J gene is TRBJ1-2, the V gene TRBV2, with 8 bases lining up with TRBD1. In germline, CDR1 is SNHLY, CDR2 FYNNEI. CDR3 length equals 15 residues. The J segment lost 2 bases and the V segment lost 7 bases, leaving 9 bases of the junction unmatched. DNA for the CDR3: TGTGCCAGCAAGACAGGGGCCGCTCGGAACTATGGCTACACCTTC. Its protein product is CASKTGAARNYGYTF.

The chain has TRBV4-1 and TRBJ2-2; no definite D call. Trimming took off 3 bases at V and 2 bases at J, with 10 bases between the two ends. The CDR3 is made up of 15 amino acids. Germline lookup yields CDR1 MGHRA and CDR2 YSYEKL. DNA for the CDR3: TGCGCCAGCAGCCAGACAACTGGCAACACCGGGGAGCTGTTTTTT. Protein product: CASSQTTGNTGELFF.

V usage is TRBV29-1 and J usage is TRBJ2-7; 7 bases align to TRBD1. The junction had 10 bases not matched to a gene; V was cut back by 7 bases and J by 4 bases. Per the germline V gene, CDR1 is SQVTM and CDR2 is ANQGSEA. The CDR3 extends over 13 amino acids. The CDR3 sequence: CSASTGFDYEQYF. CDR3 in DNA: TGCAGCGCATCGACAGGGTTTGATTACGAGCAGTACTTC.

The chain links TRBV7-9 to TRBJ1-2, with TRBD1 identical over 8 bases. V was clipped by 1 base and J by 3 bases; unmatched bases: 10. This CDR3 region has 17 residues. Germline V lookup: CDR1 SEHNR, CDR2 FQNEAQ (reference sequence). This chain's CDR3 is CASSLVQGDFTDYGYTF. CDR3 DNA: TGTGCCAGCAGCTTAGTACAGGGGGACTTCACGGACTATGGCTACACCTTC.

A word on this clone: Possible read error: a much larger clone is one base away. Distinct nucleotide sequences in the sample also encode this CDR3. This chain uses TRBV6-5 with TRBJ2-3, with D perhaps TRBD1 or TRBD2 (6 bases each). This CDR3 is 14 amino acids long. V shed 5 bases and J shed 6 bases, with 15 bases lying between them. The germline V gene has CDR1 MNHEY and CDR2 SVGAGI. This CDR3 is CASSGAGGGDTQYF. The CDR3 DNA follows: TGTGCCAGCAGTGGGGCAGGAGGGGGGGATACGCAGTATTTT.